The 23 T cell receptor beta chains given below trace back to one sample, sequenced in a study of T cell responses to AZD1222 COVID-19 vaccine. Here immunoSEQ multiplex PCR was the method, and the copy in TCRdb shows in-frame clones only, minus some. This repertoire shows about 130,000 clones, 80% to 95% found once; its top ten account for 2.5% to 4%. The sample consisted of peripheral blood, taken 28 days after the second AZD1222 dose. These receptors all stem from an adult who received the AZD1222 COVID-19 vaccine.

The genes are TRBV18 and TRBJ2-1, with TRBD1 as a possible D gene (6 bases). Germline loops: CDR1 KGHSH, CDR2 LQKENI. V lost 3 bases, J lost 0 bases, and 9 bases lay in between. The CDR3 has 15 amino acids. The CDR3 protein is CASSPGHSSYNEQFF. The CDR3 DNA sequence: TGTGCCAGCTCACCGGGACATAGCTCCTACAATGAGCAGTTCTTC.

The genes are TRBV10-3 and TRBJ1-2; 7 bases are a match to TRBD1. The CDR3 runs 13 residues. J was trimmed by 8 bases and V by 2 bases; bases with no gene match: 5. Germline loops: CDR1 ENHRY, CDR2 SYGVKD. CDR3 coding DNA: TGTGCCATCAGTGAGGAGACAGGGTTGGGCTACACCTTC. Translated, it gives CAISEETGLGYTF.

V is TRBV5-1 and J is TRBJ1-1; the match to TRBD1 covers 10 bases. CDR1 is SGHRS, CDR2 YFSETQ, per germline. J lost 7 bases, V lost 4 bases, and 4 bases had no gene match. This CDR3 is 13 amino acids long. CDR3 amino acids: CASSLTGGGEAFF. Written as DNA, the CDR3 is TGCGCCAGCAGCCTGACAGGGGGCGGTGAAGCTTTCTTT. The variable domain in full, with the rest retrieved from reference TRBV5-1 and TRBJ1-1, is KAGVTQTPRYLIKTRGQQVTLSCSPISGHRSVSWYQQTPGQGLQFLFEYFSETQRNKGNFPGRFSGRQFSNSRSEMNVSTLELGDSALYLCASSLTGGGEAFFGQGTRLTVV.

The chain is built from TRBV28 and TRBJ1-2; 10 nucleotides align to TRBD1. With V trimmed by 5 bases and J by 4 bases, 4 bases remained unmatched. The CDR3 contains 14 residues. CDR1 MDHEN and CDR2 SYDVKM come from the germline V gene. This CDR3 is CASSDGTGVYGYTF. In DNA, the CDR3 is TGTGCCAGCAGTGATGGGACAGGGGTCTATGGCTACACCTTC.

The rearrangement links TRBV27 to TRBJ2-1; 7 positions match TRBD2. There are 11 residues in the CDR3. V was pared by 6 bases and J by 15 bases, with 8 bases of the junction left unmatched. The germline V gene encodes CDR1 MNHEY and CDR2 SMNVEV (reference sequence). CDR3 region: CASRNAGEVFF. The CDR3 nucleotides read TGTGCCAGCAGAAACGCGGGAGAAGTGTTCTTC.

The gene calls are TRBV10-3 and TRBJ1-5; D is possibly TRBD1 (5 bases). The germline CDR1 and CDR2 sequences are ENHRY and SYGVKD. The CDR3 consists of 14 residues. Trimming left V 6 bases short and J 2 bases short, with 11 bases between. CDR3 coding DNA: TGTGCCATCAGAGATGGGACGGGCAATCAGCCCCAGCATTTT. It is translated as CAIRDGTGNQPQHF.

The chain combines TRBV12-3 or TRBV12-4 with TRBJ2-4; TRBD1 might be the D (5 bases). The germline V and J ends were trimmed by 3 bases and 9 bases, with 9 bases remaining between them. This CDR3 contains 12 residues. CDR3 sequence reads: CASSFARAIQYF. CDR3 bases: TGTGCCAGCAGTTTTGCCAGGGCCATTCAGTACTTC.

The V gene is TRBV6-2 or TRBV6-3, the J gene TRBJ2-2; TRBD1 might be the D (6 bases). Between the trimmed V and J ends, which lost 5 bases and 4 bases, there was a span of 11 bases. The CDR3 consists of 14 residues. The V gene's germline CDR1 is MNHEY and CDR2 SVGEGT. The CDR3 DNA reads TGTGCCAGCAGTATAACAGGGTTCACCGGGGAGCTGTTTTTT. Protein product: CASSITGFTGELFF.

V gene TRBV7-2 combines with J gene TRBJ2-1, with 14 bases that match TRBD2. Losses at the gene ends were 4 bases for V and 9 bases for J; bases not matched to a gene: 8. From germline, CDR1 is SGHTA and CDR2 FQGNSA. This CDR3 is built from 16 residues. This chain's CDR3 is CASSWASGLAGGEQFF. CDR3 nucleotides: TGTGCCAGCAGCTGGGCATCCGGACTAGCGGGAGGTGAGCAGTTCTTC.

This clone has only one observation. The chain has TRBV7-9 and TRBJ2-1; TRBD2 aligns across 9 bases. V dropped 1 base and J dropped 4; count of bases not matched to a gene: 2. Germline CDR1 is SEHNR and CDR2 is FQNEAQ (reference sequence). The CDR3 is 15 amino acids. CDR3 DNA sequence: TGTGCCAGCAGCTTAGAGCTAGCGGGGTACAATGAGCAGTTCTTC. Its translation is CASSLELAGYNEQFF.

The rearrangement uses TRBV9 and TRBJ1-1; perhaps TRBD1 as D (6 bases). Germline CDR1 SGDLS, CDR2 YYNGEE. Trimming left V 2 bases short and J 8 bases short, with 10 bases between. The CDR3 contains 12 residues. The CDR3 reads CASSVGTFEAFF. CDR3 DNA sequence: TGTGCCAGCAGCGTGGGGACATTCGAAGCTTTCTTT.

The V and J genes are TRBV6-2 or TRBV6-3 and TRBJ2-7; 12 nucleotides match TRBD1. The CDR3 covers 16 residues. The V gene's germline CDR1 is MNHEY and CDR2 SVGEGT. After removal of 5 bases from V and 5 bases from J, the junction contained 10 bases not matched to a gene. The CDR3 reads CASSTPGQGAWNEQYF. CDR3 nucleotides: TGTGCCAGCAGTACACCGGGACAGGGGGCTTGGAACGAGCAGTACTTC.

To note about this clone: This sample includes further DNA sequences coding for the same CDR3. The V gene is TRBV7-2, the J gene TRBJ2-7; 10 bases fit TRBD1. The CDR3 runs to 13 residues. J was trimmed by 6 bases and V by 3 bases; bases with no gene match: 2. Per germline, CDR1 SGHTA and CDR2 FQGNSA. CDR3 DNA: TGTGCCAGCAGCTTCGACAGGGGGCGCGAGCAGTACTTC. It codes for CASSFDRGREQYF.

This chain links TRBV19 with TRBJ1-2, with D possibly TRBD1 on 5 matching bases. The germline gives CDR1 LNHDA, CDR2 SQIVND (reference sequence). V shed 4 bases and J shed 6 bases, with 12 bases lying between them. There are 13 residues in the CDR3. The CDR3 DNA follows: TGTGCCAGTAGTACGCTCGGGGCCCATGGCTACACCTTC. Translation: CASSTLGAHGYTF.

V and J are TRBV18 and TRBJ2-2, with 9 bases matching TRBD2. In germline, CDR1 is KGHSH, CDR2 LQKENI. The CDR3 consists of 16 residues. The J segment lost 2 bases and the V segment lost 5 bases, leaving 6 bases of the junction unmatched. This chain's CDR3 is CASSVPSGKNTGELFF. As DNA, the CDR3 is TGTGCCAGCTCAGTACCTAGCGGGAAAAACACCGGGGAGCTGTTTTTT.

This clone showed up just once. V is TRBV7-8 and J is TRBJ2-2; 8 bases fit TRBD2. This CDR3 spans 16 amino acids. V gave up 5 bases and J gave up 7 bases; unmatched junction bases: 12. CDR1 is SGHVS, CDR2 FQNEAQ, per germline. Here the CDR3 DNA reads TGTGCCAGCAGCCCGGCGGGAGCGGGAGATAGCGGGGAGCTGTTTTTT. This translates into CASSPAGAGDSGELFF.

CDR3 bases: TGTGCCAGCAGTGACGAAGTGCGGGAGCAGTACTTC. This codes for CASSDEVREQYF. J is TRBJ2-7 and V is TRBV2; D remains ambiguous. Per the germline V gene, CDR1 is SNHLY and CDR2 is FYNNEI. This CDR3 region has 12 residues. The V end lost 3 bases, the J end lost 7 bases, and 10 bases lay between the germline ends.

This rearrangement joins TRBV5-6 to TRBJ1-5; 7 bases are shared with TRBD1. Per germline, CDR1 SGHDT and CDR2 YYEEEE. The length of the CDR3 is 17 residues. J lost 4 bases, V lost 5 bases, and 15 bases had no gene match. This CDR3 is CASSSGGDSGLNQPQHF. CDR3 nucleotides: TGTGCCAGCAGTTCCGGGGGGGACAGCGGTTTGAATCAGCCCCAGCATTTT.

The rearrangement links TRBV19 to TRBJ2-7, with 13 bases identical to TRBD2. This CDR3 comprises 16 residues. J gave up 4 bases and V 3 bases, and 6 bases lay outside the gene matches. Germline CDR1 is LNHDA and CDR2 is SQIVND (reference sequence). The CDR3 nucleotides read TGTGCCAGTAGTATCATTCGGACTAGCGGGAGTTACGAGCAGTACTTC. This translates into CASSIIRTSGSYEQYF.

This chain links TRBV7-7 with TRBJ2-3; 10 bases are a match to TRBD2. J gave up 5 bases and V 5 bases, and 13 bases lay outside the gene matches. Per the germline V gene, CDR1 is SSHAT and CDR2 is FNYEAQ (reference sequence). There are 17 residues in the CDR3. CDR3 sequence reads: CASSLGRLAGGLDTQYF. The CDR3 coding sequence is TGTGCCAGCAGCCTCGGCAGATTAGCGGGAGGCCTAGATACGCAGTATTTT.

Regarding this clone: Other nucleotide sequences in the sample specify the same CDR3. The V and J genes are TRBV6-5 and TRBJ2-1, with D perhaps given as TRBD1 or TRBD2 (5 bases each). CDR3 length: 15 amino acids. Germline CDR1 is MNHEY and CDR2 is SVGAGI. Trimming removed 6 bases at V and 0 bases at J, with 12 bases between. The CDR3 loop reads CASSPGRGSYNEQFF. Written as DNA, the CDR3 is TGTGCCAGCAGCCCGGGACGAGGCTCCTACAATGAGCAGTTCTTC.

The V and J genes are TRBV24-1 and TRBJ1-6; maybe TRBD1 (6 bases). CDR1 is KGHDR and CDR2 is SFDVKD in the germline V gene. V was trimmed by 8 bases and J by 8 bases, leaving 15 bases between them. The CDR3 is 14 residues long. The CDR3 sequence: CATIRDMGDSPLHF. The CDR3 nucleotides are TGTGCCACCATACGGGACATGGGTGATTCACCCCTCCACTTT.

This clone was picked up one time. The chain links TRBV5-5 to TRBJ2-7; D may be TRBD1 (6 bases). Trimming removed 1 base from V and 4 bases from J, with 15 bases in between. This CDR3 comprises 15 residues. Germline CDR1 and CDR2: SGHKS and YYEKEE (reference sequence). CDR3 coding DNA: TGTGCCAGCAGCTTGTGGCAGGGGCAAAGTTACGAGCAGTACTTC. This translates into CASSLWQGQSYEQYF.